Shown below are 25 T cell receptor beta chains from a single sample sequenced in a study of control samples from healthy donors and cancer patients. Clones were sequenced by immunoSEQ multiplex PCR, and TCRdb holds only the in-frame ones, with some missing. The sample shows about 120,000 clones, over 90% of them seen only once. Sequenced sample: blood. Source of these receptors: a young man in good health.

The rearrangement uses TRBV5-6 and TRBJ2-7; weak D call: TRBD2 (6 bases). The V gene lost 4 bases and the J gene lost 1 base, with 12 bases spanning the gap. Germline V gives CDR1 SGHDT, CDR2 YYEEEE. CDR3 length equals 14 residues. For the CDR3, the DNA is TGTGCCAGCAGCCCATGGGCGGGATCCTACGAGCAGTACTTC. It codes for CASSPWAGSYEQYF. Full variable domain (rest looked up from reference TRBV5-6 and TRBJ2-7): DAGVTQSPTHLIKTRGQQVTLRCSPKSGHDTVSWYQQALGQGPQFIFQYYEEEERQRGNFPDRFSGHQFPNYSSELNVNALLLGDSALYLCASSPWAGSYEQYFGPGTRLTVT.

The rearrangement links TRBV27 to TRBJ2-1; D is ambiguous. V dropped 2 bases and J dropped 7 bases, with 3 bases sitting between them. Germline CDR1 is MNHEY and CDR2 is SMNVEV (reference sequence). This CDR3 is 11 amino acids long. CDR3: CASSLGNEQFF. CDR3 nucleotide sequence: TGTGCCAGCAGTTTAGGTAATGAGCAGTTCTTC.

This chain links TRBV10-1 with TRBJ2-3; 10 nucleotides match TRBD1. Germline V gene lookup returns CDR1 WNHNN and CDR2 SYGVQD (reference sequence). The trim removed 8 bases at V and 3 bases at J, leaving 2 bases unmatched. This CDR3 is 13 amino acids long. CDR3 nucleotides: TGCGCCAGCGGGACAGGGGATACAGATACGCAGTATTTT. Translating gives CASGTGDTDTQYF.

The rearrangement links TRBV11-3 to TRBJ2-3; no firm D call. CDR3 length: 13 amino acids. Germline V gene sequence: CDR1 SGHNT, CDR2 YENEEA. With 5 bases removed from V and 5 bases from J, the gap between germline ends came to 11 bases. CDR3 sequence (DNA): TGTGCCAGCAGCCACGAGGCGAGAGATACGCAGTATTTT. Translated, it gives CASSHEARDTQYF.

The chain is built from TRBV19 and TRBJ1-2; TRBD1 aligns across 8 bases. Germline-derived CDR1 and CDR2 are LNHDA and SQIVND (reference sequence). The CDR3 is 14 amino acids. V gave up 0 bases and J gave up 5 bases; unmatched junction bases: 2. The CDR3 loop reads CASSIDRTGYGYTF. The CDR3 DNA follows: TGTGCCAGTAGTATAGATCGGACAGGGTATGGCTACACCTTC.

CDR3 residues: CASSRGGAVYNEQFF. The CDR3 coding sequence is TGTGCCAGCAGCCGGGGGGGAGCGGTATACAATGAGCAGTTCTTC. The chain employs TRBV5-4 and TRBJ2-1; 8 nucleotides line up with TRBD2. V lost 4 bases to trimming and J lost 4 bases; unmatched junction nucleotides: 7. The CDR3 runs to 15 residues. Germline V gene lookup returns CDR1 SGHNT and CDR2 YYREEE (reference sequence).

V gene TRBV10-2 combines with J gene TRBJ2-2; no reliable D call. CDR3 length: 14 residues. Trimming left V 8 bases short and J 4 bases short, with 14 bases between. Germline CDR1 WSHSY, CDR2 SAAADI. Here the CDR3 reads CASSFPGLTGELFF. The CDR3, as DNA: TGCGCCAGCTCCTTCCCGGGCCTCACCGGGGAGCTGTTTTTT.

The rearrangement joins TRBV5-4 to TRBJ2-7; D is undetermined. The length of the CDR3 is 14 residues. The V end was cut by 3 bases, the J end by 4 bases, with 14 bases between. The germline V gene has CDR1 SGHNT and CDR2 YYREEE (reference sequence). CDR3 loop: CASSSMDRVYEQYV. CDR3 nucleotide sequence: TGTGCCAGCAGCTCCATGGACCGAGTTTACGAGCAGTACGTC.

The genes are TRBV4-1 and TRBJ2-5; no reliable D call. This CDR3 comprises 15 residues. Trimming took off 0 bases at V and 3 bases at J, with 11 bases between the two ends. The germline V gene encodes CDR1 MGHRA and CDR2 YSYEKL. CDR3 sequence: CASSQEPGREETQYF. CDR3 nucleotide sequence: TGCGCCAGCAGCCAAGAACCTGGAAGGGAAGAGACCCAGTACTTC.

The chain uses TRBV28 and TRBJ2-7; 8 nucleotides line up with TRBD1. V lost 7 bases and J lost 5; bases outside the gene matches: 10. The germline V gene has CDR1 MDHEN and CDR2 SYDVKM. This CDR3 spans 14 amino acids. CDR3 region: CASTRTGYSHEQYF. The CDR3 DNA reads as TGTGCCAGCACCCGGACAGGGTATTCCCACGAGCAGTACTTC.

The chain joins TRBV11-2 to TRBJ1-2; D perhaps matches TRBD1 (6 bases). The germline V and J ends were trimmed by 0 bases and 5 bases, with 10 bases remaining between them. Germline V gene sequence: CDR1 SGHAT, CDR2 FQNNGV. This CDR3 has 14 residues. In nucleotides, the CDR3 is TGTGCCAGCAGCTTAGACAGGGGCGAGTATGGCTACACCTTC. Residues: CASSLDRGEYGYTF. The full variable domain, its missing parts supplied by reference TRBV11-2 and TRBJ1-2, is EAGVAQSPRYKIIEKRQSVAFWCNPISGHATLYWYQQILGQGPKLLIQFQNNGVVDDSQLPKDRFSAERLKGVDSTLKIQPAKLEDSAVYLCASSLDRGEYGYTFGSGTRLTVV.

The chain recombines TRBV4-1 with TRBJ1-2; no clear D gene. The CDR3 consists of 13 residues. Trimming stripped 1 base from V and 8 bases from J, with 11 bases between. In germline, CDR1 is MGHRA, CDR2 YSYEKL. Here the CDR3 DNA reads TGCGCCAGCAGCCAAGGCCCTTCTTGGGGCTACACCTTC. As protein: CASSQGPSWGYTF.

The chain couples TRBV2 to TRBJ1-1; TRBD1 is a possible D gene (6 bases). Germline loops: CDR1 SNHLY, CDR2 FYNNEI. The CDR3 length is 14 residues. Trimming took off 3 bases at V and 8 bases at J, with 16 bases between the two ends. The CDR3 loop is CASSDLQGPFEAFF. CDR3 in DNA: TGTGCCAGCAGTGATCTACAGGGTCCCTTCGAAGCTTTCTTT.

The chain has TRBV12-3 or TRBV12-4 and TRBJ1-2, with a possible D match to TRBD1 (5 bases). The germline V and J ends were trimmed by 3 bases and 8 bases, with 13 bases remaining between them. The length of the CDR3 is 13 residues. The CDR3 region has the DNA TGTGCCAGCAGTTTCCCCTCGGGGGAGGGCTACACCTTC. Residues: CASSFPSGEGYTF.

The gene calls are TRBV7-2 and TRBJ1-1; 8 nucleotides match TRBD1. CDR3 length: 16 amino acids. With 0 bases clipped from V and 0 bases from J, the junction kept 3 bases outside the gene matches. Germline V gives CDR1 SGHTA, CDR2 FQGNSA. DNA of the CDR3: TGTGCCAGCAGCTTAGCCGGGACAGGAATGAACACTGAAGCTTTCTTT. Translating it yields CASSLAGTGMNTEAFF.

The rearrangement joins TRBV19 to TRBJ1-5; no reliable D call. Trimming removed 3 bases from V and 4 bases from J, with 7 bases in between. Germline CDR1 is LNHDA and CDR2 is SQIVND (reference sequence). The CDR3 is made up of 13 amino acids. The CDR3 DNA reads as TGTGCCAGTAGTATTTTCCCTAATCAGCCCCAGCATTTT. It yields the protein CASSIFPNQPQHF. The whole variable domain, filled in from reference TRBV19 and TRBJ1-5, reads DGGITQSPKYLFRKEGQNVTLSCEQNLNHDAMYWYRQDPGQGLRLIYYSQIVNDFQKGDIAEGYSVSREKKESFPLTVTSAQKNPTAFYLCASSIFPNQPQHFGDGTRLSIL.

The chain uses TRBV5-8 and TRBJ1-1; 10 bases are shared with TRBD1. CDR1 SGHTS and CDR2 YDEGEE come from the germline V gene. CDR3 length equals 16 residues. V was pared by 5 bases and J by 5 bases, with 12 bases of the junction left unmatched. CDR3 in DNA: TGTGCCAGCAGTCTCTGGACAGGGGGTTTAGTGACTGAAGCTTTCTTT. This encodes CASSLWTGGLVTEAFF.

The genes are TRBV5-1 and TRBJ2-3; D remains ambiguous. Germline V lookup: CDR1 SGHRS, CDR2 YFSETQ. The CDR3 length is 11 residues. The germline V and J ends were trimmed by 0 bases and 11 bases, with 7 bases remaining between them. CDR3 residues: CASSLAGEQYF. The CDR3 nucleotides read TGCGCCAGCAGCTTGGCCGGAGAGCAGTATTTT.

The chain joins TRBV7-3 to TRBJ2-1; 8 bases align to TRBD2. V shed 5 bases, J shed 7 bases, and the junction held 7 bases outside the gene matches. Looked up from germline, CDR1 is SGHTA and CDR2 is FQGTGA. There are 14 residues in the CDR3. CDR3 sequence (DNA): TGTGCCAGCAGCCACGGGACTAGTTCGAATGAGCAGTTCTTC. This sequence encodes CASSHGTSSNEQFF.

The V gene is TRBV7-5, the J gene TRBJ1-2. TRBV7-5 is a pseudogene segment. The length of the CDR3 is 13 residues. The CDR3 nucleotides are TGTGTCAGAAGCTTACCGGGGATCTATGGCTACACCTTC. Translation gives CVRSLPGIYGYTF.

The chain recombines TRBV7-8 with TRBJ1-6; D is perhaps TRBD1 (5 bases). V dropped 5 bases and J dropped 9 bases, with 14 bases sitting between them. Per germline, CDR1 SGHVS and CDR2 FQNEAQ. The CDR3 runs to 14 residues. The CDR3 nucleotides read TGTGCCAGCAGCCCACTAGCAGGGACTTCACCCCTCCACTTT. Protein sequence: CASSPLAGTSPLHF.

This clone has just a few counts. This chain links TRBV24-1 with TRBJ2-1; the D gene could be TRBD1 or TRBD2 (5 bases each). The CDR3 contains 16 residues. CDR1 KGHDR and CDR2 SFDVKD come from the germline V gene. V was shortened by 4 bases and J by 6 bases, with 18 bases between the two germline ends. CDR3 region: CATSDTKRGKGNEQFF. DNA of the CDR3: TGTGCCACCAGTGACACAAAACGGGGCAAGGGCAATGAGCAGTTCTTC.

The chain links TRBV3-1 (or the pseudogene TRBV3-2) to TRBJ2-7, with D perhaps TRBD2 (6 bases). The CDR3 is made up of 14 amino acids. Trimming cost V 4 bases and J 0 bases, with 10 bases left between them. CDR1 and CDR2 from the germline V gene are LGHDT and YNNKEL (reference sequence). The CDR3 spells CASSPSSVSYEQYF. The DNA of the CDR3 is TGTGCCAGCAGCCCCTCTAGCGTCTCCTACGAGCAGTACTTC.

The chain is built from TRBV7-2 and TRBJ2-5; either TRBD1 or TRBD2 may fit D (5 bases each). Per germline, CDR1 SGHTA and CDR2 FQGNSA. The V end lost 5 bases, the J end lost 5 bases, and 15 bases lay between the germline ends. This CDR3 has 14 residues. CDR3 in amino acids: CASSLGGEWETQYF. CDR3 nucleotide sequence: TGTGCCAGCAGCCTTGGGGGAGAGTGGGAGACCCAGTACTTC.

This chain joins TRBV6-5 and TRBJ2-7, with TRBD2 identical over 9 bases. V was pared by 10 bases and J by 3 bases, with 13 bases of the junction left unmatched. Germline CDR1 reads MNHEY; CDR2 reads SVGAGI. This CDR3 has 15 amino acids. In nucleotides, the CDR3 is TGTGCCACGTCTCTAGCGGGGAAGACATACTACGAGCAGTACTTC. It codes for CATSLAGKTYYEQYF.